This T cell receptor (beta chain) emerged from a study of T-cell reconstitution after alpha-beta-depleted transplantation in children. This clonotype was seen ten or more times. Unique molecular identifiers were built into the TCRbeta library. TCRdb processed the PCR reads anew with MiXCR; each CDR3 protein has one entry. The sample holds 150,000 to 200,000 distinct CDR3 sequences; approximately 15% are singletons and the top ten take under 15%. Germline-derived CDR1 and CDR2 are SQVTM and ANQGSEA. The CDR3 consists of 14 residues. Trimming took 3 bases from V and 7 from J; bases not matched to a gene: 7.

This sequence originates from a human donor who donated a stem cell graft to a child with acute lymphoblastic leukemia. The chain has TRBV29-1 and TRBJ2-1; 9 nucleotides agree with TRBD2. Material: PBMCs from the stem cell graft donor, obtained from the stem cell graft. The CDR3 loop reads CSVERLAGVNEQFF. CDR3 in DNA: TGCAGCGTTGAGAGGTTAGCGGGAGTGAATGAGCAGTTCTTC.